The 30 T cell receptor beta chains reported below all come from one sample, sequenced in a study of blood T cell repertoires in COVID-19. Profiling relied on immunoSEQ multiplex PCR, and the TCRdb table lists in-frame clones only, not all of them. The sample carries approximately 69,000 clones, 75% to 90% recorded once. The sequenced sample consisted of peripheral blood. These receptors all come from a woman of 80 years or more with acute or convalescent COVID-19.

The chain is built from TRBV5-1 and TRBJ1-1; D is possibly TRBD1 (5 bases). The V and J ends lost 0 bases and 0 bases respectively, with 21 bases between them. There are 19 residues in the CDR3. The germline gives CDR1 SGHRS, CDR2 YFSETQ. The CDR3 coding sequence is TGCGCCAGCAGCTTGGCCTTCGCGGGACGGACGCCGGTGAACACTGAAGCTTTCTTT. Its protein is CASSLAFAGRTPVNTEAFF. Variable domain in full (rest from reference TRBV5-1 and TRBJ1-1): KAGVTQTPRYLIKTRGQQVTLSCSPISGHRSVSWYQQTPGQGLQFLFEYFSETQRNKGNFPGRFSGRQFSNSRSEMNVSTLELGDSALYLCASSLAFAGRTPVNTEAFFGQGTRLTVV.

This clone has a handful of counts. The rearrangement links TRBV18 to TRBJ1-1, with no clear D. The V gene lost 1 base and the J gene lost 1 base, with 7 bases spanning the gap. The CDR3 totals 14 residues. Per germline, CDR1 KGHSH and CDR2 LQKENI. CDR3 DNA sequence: TGTGCCAGCTCACCACTGGGAGGGAACACTGAAGCTTTCTTT. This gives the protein CASSPLGGNTEAFF.

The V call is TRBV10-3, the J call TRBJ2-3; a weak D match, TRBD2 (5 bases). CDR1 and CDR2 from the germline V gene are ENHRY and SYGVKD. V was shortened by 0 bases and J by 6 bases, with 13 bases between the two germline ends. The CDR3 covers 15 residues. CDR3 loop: CAISESEGIRDTQYF. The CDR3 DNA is TGTGCCATCAGTGAGTCTGAGGGAATAAGGGATACGCAGTATTTT.

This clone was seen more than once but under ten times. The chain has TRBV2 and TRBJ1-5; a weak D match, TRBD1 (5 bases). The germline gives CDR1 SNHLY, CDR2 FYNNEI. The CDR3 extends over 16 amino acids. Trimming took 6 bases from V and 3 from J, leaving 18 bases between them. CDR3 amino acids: CASSAGTPGSNQPQHF. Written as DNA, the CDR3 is TGTGCCAGCAGCGCGGGGACTCCCGGATCCAATCAGCCCCAGCATTTT.

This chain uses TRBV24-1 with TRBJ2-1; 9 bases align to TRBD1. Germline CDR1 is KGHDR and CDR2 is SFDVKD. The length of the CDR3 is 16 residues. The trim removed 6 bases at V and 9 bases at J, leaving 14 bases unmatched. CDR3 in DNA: TGTGCCACCAGTCCCACCGGGACAGGGTTTTTTAGTGAGCAGTTCTTC. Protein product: CATSPTGTGFFSEQFF.

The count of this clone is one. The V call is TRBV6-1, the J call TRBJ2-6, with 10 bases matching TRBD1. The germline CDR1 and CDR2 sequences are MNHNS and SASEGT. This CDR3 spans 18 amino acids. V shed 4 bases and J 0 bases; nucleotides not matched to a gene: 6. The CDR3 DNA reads TGTGCCAGCAGTGGGGACAGGGGCCGGGTCTCTGGGGCCAACGTCCTGACTTTC. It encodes CASSGDRGRVSGANVLTF.

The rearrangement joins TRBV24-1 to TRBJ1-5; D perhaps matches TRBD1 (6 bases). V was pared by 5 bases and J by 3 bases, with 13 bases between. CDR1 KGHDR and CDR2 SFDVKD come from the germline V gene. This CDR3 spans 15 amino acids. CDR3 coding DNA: TGTGCCACCAGTGGAGACACAGGGCTCAATCAGCCCCAGCATTTT. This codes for CATSGDTGLNQPQHF.

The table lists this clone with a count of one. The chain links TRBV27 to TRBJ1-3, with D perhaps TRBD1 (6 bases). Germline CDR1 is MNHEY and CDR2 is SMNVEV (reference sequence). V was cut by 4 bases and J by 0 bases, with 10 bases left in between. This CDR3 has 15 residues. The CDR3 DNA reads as TGTGCCAGCAGTTACCAGGGGCACTCTGGAAACACCATATATTTT. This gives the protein CASSYQGHSGNTIYF.

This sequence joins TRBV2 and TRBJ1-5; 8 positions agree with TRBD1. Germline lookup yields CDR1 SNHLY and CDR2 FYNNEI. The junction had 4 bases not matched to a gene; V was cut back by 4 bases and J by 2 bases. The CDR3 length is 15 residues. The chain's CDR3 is CASSGDRMGNQPQHF. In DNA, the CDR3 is TGTGCCAGCAGTGGGGACAGGATGGGCAATCAGCCCCAGCATTTT.

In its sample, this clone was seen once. The CDR3 region has the DNA TGTGCCAGCAGCTTAATGGGACTAGGGGTCACGGGTGTCTCAAATGAGCAGTTCTTC. This codes for CASSLMGLGVTGVSNEQFF. The V and J genes are TRBV7-6 and TRBJ2-1; 8 bases fit TRBD2. This CDR3 contains 19 residues. Per germline, CDR1 SGHVS and CDR2 FNYEAQ. V shed 2 bases, J shed 7 bases, and the junction held 19 bases outside the gene matches.

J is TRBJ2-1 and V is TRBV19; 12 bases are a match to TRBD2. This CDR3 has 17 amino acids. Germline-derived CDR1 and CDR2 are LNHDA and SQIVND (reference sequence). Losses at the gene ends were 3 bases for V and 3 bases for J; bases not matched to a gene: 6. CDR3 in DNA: TGTGCCAGTAGTATGACCGAGGGACTAGCGGGCTACAATGAGCAGTTCTTC. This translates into CASSMTEGLAGYNEQFF.

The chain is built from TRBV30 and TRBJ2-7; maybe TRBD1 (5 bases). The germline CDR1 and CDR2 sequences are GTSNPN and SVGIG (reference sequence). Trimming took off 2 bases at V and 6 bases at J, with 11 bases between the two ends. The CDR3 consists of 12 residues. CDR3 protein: CAWSPDTPEQYF. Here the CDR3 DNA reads TGTGCCTGGAGTCCGGACACGCCCGAGCAGTACTTC.

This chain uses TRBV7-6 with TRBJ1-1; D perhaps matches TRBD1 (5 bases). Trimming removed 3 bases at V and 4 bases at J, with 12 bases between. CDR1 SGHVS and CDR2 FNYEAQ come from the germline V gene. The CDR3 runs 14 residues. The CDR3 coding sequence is TGTGCCAGCAGCTTGGGGGGGGAGGGCACTGAAGCTTTCTTT. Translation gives CASSLGGEGTEAFF.

CDR3 protein: CASRRDRVASPLHF. CDR3 DNA sequence: TGTGCCAGCAGACGGGACAGGGTTGCTTCACCCCTCCACTTT. The chain is built from TRBV6-5 and TRBJ1-6; 9 nucleotides line up with TRBD1. The CDR3 is 14 residues long. Trimming took 6 bases from V and 9 from J; bases not matched to a gene: 6. Germline CDR1 and CDR2: MNHEY and SVGAGI.

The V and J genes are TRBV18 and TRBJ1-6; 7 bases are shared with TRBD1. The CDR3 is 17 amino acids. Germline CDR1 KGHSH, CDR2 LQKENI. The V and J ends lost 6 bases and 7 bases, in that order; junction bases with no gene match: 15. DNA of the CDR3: TGTGCCAGCTCCCCTAAACCGGAGACAGGGTTGAATTCACCCCTCCACTTT. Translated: CASSPKPETGLNSPLHF.

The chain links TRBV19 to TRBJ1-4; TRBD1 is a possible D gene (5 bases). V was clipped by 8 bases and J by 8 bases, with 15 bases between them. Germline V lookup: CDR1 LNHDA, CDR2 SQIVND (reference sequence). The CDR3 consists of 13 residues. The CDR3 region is CASLRVSPEKLFF. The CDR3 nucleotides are TGTGCCAGTCTCAGGGTGTCCCCAGAAAAACTGTTTTTT. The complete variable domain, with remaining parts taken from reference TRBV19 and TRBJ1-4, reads DGGITQSPKYLFRKEGQNVTLSCEQNLNHDAMYWYRQDPGQGLRLIYYSQIVNDFQKGDIAEGYSVSREKKESFPLTVTSAQKNPTAFYLCASLRVSPEKLFFGSGTQLSVL.

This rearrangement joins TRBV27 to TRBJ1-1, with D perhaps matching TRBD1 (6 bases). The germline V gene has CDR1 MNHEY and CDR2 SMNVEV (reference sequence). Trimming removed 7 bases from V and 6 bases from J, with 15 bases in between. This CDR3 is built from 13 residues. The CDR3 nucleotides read TGTGCCAGCACACAGGGCAGTGGCGCTGAAGCTTTCTTT. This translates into CASTQGSGAEAFF.

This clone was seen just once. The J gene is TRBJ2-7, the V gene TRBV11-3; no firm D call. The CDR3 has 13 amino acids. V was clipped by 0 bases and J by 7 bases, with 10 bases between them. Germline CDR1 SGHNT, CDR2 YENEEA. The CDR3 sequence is CASSLESPGEQYF. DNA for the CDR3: TGTGCCAGCAGCTTAGAGTCACCAGGAGAGCAGTACTTC.

The DNA for the CDR3 is TGCGCCAGCAGCTTGGCCTATACAGGGGGTTCCACCGGGGAGCTGTTTTTT. It encodes CASSLAYTGGSTGELFF. The V call is TRBV5-1, the J call TRBJ2-2, with 8 bases fitting TRBD1. CDR1 and CDR2 (germline): SGHRS, YFSETQ. Trimming took 0 bases from V and 4 from J; bases not matched to a gene: 8. The CDR3 extends over 17 amino acids.

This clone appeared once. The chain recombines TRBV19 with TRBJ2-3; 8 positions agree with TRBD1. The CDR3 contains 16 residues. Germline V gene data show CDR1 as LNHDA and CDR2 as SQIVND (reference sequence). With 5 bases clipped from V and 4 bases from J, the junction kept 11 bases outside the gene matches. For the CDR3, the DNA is TGTGCCAGTAGTCCGCGGTGGACAGGGAGCGCAGATACGCAGTATTTT. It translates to CASSPRWTGSADTQYF.

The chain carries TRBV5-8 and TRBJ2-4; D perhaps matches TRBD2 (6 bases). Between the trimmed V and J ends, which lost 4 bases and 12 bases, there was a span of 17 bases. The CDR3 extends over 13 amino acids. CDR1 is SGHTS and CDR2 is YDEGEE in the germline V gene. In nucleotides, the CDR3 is TGTGCCAGCAGCCAGGGACTGATGGCGACTCAGTACTTC. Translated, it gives CASSQGLMATQYF.

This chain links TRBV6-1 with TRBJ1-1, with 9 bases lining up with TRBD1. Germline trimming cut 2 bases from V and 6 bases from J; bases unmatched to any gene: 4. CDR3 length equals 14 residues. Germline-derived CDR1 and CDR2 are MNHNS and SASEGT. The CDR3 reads CASSERTGASEAFF. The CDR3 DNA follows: TGTGCCAGCAGTGAAAGGACAGGGGCCTCTGAAGCTTTCTTT.

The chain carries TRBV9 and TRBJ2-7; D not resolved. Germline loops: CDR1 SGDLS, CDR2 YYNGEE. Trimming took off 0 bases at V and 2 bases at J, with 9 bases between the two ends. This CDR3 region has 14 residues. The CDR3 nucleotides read TGTGCCAGCAGCGTAGAACAGACAACCTACGAGCAGTACTTC. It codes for CASSVEQTTYEQYF.

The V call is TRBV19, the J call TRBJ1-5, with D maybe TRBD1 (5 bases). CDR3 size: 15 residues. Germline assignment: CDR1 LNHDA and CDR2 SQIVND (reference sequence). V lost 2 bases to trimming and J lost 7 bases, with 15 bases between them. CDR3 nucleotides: TGTGCCAGTAGTATACTGTTTAGGGGTGACCAGCCCCAGCATTTT. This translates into CASSILFRGDQPQHF.

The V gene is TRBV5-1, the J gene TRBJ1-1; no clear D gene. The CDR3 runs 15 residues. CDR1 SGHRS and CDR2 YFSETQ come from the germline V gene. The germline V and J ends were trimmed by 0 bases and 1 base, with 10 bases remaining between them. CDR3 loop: CASSLGVYGNTEAFF. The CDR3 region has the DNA TGCGCCAGCAGCTTGGGAGTATATGGGAACACTGAAGCTTTCTTT. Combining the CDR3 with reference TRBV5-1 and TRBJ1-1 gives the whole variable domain KAGVTQTPRYLIKTRGQQVTLSCSPISGHRSVSWYQQTPGQGLQFLFEYFSETQRNKGNFPGRFSGRQFSNSRSEMNVSTLELGDSALYLCASSLGVYGNTEAFFGQGTRLTVV.

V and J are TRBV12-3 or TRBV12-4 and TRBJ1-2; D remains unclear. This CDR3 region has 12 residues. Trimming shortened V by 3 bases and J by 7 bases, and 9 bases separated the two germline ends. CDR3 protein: CASSFSGGGYTF. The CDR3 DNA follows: TGTGCCAGCAGTTTTTCGGGAGGTGGCTACACCTTC.

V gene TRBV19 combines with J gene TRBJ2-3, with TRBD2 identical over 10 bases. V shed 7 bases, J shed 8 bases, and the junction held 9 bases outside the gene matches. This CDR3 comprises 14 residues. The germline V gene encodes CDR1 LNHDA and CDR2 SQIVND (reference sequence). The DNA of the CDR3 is TGTGCCAGTACGAAGGGACTAGCGTCGGGTACGCAGTATTTT. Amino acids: CASTKGLASGTQYF.

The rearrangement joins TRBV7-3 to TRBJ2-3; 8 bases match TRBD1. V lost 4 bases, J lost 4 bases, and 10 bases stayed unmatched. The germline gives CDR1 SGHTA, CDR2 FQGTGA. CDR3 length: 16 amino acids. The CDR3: CASSSPGGFVADTQYF. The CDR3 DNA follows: TGTGCCAGCAGCTCACCAGGGGGCTTTGTGGCAGATACGCAGTATTTT.

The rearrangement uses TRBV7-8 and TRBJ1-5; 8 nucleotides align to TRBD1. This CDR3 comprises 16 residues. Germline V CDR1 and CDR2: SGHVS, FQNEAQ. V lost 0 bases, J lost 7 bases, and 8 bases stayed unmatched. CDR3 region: CASSLARTGRLQPQHF. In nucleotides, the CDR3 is TGTGCCAGCAGCTTAGCCCGGACAGGGCGTTTACAGCCCCAGCATTTT.

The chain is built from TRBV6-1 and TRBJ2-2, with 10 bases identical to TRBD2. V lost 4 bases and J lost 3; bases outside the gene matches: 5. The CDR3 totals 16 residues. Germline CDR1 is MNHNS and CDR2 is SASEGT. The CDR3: CASSAPSGGHTGELFF. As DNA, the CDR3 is TGTGCCAGCAGTGCGCCTAGCGGGGGCCACACCGGGGAGCTGTTTTTT.